This TCR beta chain is drawn from a study of blood T cells in healthy people across ages. A J-beta primer mix and a sample-barcoded 5' primer were used in a second PCR of about 7 to 11 cycles. A single record per CDR3 protein comes from TCRdb applying MiXCR to the 5' RACE reads. The data contain around 1.5 million distinct CDR3 sequences, around 35% of them singletons. The ends were cut back, 3 bases at V and 5 bases at J, with 10 bases in the middle. CDR3 length equals 13 residues. Germline lookup yields CDR1 MNHEY and CDR2 SMNVEV (reference sequence). Input material: blood. The J gene is TRBJ1-1, the V gene TRBV27; a possible D gene is TRBD1 (5 bases). This TCR derives from a woman in her 30s in good health. The CDR3 sequence is CASSFAGGTEAFF. CDR3 nucleotides: TGTGCCAGCAGTTTTGCGGGGGGTACTGAAGCTTTCTTT.